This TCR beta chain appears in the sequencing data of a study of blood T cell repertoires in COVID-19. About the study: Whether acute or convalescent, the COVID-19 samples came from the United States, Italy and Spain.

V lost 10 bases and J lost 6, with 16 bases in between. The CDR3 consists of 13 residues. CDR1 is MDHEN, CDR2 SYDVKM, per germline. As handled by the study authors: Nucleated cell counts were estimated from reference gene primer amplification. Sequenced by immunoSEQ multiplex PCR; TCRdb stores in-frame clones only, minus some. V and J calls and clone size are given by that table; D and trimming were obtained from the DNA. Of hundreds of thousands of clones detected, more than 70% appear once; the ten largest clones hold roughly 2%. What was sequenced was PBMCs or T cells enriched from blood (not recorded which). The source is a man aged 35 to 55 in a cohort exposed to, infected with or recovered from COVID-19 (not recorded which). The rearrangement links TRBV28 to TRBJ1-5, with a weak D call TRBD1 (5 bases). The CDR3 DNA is TGTGCCAACTCCGCGGGGGGGGTTCAGCCCCAGCATTTT. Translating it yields CANSAGGVQPQHF.